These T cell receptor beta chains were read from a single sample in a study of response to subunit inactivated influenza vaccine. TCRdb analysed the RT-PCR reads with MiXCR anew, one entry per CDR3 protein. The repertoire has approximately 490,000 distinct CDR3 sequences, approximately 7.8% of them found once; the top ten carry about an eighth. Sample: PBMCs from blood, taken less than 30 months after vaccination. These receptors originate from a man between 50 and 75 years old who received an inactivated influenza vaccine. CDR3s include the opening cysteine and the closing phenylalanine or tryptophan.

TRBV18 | CASSLQGIDQPQHF
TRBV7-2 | CASSLAGDTYNEQFF
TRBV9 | CASSAITGFEQYF
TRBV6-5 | CASSYRRQGGDTEAFF
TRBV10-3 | CAISESRGFAYEQFF
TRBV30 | CAWRATGDGYNEQFF
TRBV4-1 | CASSQGTSGGDEQFF
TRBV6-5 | CASSYSEAGANVLTF
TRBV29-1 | CSVGAGVYNEQFF
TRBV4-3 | CASSQSRIGSSYNSPLHF
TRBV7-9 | CASSPLKGYLGPFF
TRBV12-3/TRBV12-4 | CASSLSRFSPLHF
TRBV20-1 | CSARGPNTEAFF
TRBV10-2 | CASSESVNSPLHF
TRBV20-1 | CSASRGTLNTEAFF
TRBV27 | CASSLSGSGVTEAFF
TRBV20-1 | CSAIGANGGNNQPQHF
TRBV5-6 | CASRLAGGLTDTQYF
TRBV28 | CASRTRTVNQPQHF
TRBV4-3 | CASSQEQPTNEKLFF
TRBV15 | CATSRDMGYEQYF
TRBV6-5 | CASSYSRGGNEQFF
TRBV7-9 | CASSSYSSGGNQPQHF
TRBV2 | CASRLLAGVETQYF
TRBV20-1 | CSAREEQGMRFYEQYF
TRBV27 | CASSSSTGSYNEQFF
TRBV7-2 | CASSLAAQPLPTSSQFF
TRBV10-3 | CAISVGDNSPLHF
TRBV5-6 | CASSTIVSTDTQYF
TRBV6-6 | CASSPRQGAEAFF
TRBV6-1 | CASSGTGYSYEQYF
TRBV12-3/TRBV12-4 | CASSLSPTATSYEQYF
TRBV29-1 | CSVAMGSRNEKLFF
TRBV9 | CASSRGDSSYNEQFF
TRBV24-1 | CATSEAGASYNEQFF
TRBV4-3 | CASSQDTWSSYNEQFF
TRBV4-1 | CASSRNLQRGGLRGGPDTQYF
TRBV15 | CATSRGVEGVRKTQYF
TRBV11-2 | CASSVRTAEPSGANVLTF
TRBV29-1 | CSVTDRALADTQYF